Below are 19 T cell receptor beta chains sequenced from a single sample in a study of T cells in localized non-small cell lung cancer. The repertoire was sequenced with immunoSEQ multiplex PCR; TCRdb's copy has only in-frame clones and lacks some. The sample lists 25,000 to 35,000 clones, about 90% seen once, with roughly 4% in the top ten. Sequenced here: peripheral blood mononuclear cells, sampled before any cancer treatment. The receptors stem from a woman between 35 and 70 years old with stage III lung adenocarcinoma.

A few counts support this clone. The CDR3 nucleotides read TGTGCCAGCAGCCCCCGGACAGATATGAATTCACCCCTCCACTTT. Its protein product is CASSPRTDMNSPLHF. This chain links TRBV7-8 with TRBJ1-6; weak D call: TRBD1 (6 bases). V dropped 5 bases and J dropped 7 bases, with 15 bases sitting between them. This CDR3 is 15 amino acids long. Per germline, CDR1 SGHVS and CDR2 FQNEAQ.

The gene calls are TRBV28 and TRBJ1-5, with 8 bases that match TRBD1. The V and J ends lost 5 bases and 6 bases, in that order; junction bases with no gene match: 6. This CDR3 has 14 residues. Looked up from germline, CDR1 is MDHEN and CDR2 is SYDVKM. The CDR3 spells CASSAAGGSQPQHF. The CDR3 bases are TGTGCCAGCAGTGCGGCAGGGGGCAGTCAGCCCCAGCATTTT. Variable domain in full (rest from reference TRBV28 and TRBJ1-5): DVKVTQSSRYLVKRTGEKVFLECVQDMDHENMFWYRQDPGLGLRLIYFSYDVKMKEKGDIPEGYSVSREKKERFSLILESASTNQTSMYLCASSAAGGSQPQHFGDGTRLSIL.

V and J are TRBV28 and TRBJ2-7; D remains unclear. The germline gives CDR1 MDHEN, CDR2 SYDVKM. V shed 6 bases and J shed 7 bases, with 16 bases lying between them. The CDR3 length is 13 residues. As DNA, the CDR3 is TGTGCCAGCAGCTCCCCCGGTGGGTTGGAGCAGTACTTC. As protein: CASSSPGGLEQYF.

This chain uses TRBV7-6 with TRBJ2-7; perhaps D is TRBD1 or TRBD2 (5 bases each). The CDR3 contains 13 residues. Germline lookup yields CDR1 SGHVS and CDR2 FNYEAQ. V dropped 5 bases and J dropped 4 bases, with 12 bases sitting between them. The CDR3 DNA is TGTGCCAGCAGCACCCGGGACGGGTACGAGCAGTACTTC. Encoded protein: CASSTRDGYEQYF. The full variable domain, rest sourced from reference TRBV7-6 and TRBJ2-7, is GAGVSQSPRYKVTKRGQDVALRCDPISGHVSLYWYRQALGQGPEFLTYFNYEAQQDKSGLPNDRFSAERPEGSISTLTIQRTEQRDSAMYRCASSTRDGYEQYFGPGTRLTVT.

The table lists this clone with a few counts. V gene TRBV27 combines with J gene TRBJ1-4; TRBD1 is a possible D gene (6 bases). Trimming removed 8 bases from V and 0 bases from J, with 16 bases in between. This CDR3 comprises 16 residues. Per germline, CDR1 MNHEY and CDR2 SMNVEV (reference sequence). The CDR3 nucleotides are TGTGCCAGCGGGATTCGGGGGCGCGCAACTAATGAAAAACTGTTTTTT. Protein sequence: CASGIRGRATNEKLFF.

The CDR3 region has the DNA TGTGCCTGGAGTGTACTGTCCTGGGGACAGGGGCCCCACTCTAACTATGGCTACACCTTC. Translating it yields CAWSVLSWGQGPHSNYGYTF. The chain is built from TRBV30 and TRBJ1-2, with TRBD1 matching over 10 bases. V shed 0 bases, J shed 0 bases, and the junction held 16 bases outside the gene matches. Germline CDR1 GTSNPN, CDR2 SVGIG (reference sequence). The CDR3 contains 20 residues.

The V gene is TRBV7-9, the J gene TRBJ2-1, with 12 nucleotides matching TRBD2. Germline CDR1 is SEHNR and CDR2 is FQNEAQ (reference sequence). V was clipped by 3 bases and J by 6 bases; unmatched bases: 6. The CDR3 consists of 16 residues. CDR3 coding DNA: TGTGCCAGCAGCTTTCGTCTACTAGCGGGAGGCAATGAGCAGTTCTTC. Protein product: CASSFRLLAGGNEQFF.

The rearrangement links TRBV28 to TRBJ2-7; maybe TRBD1 (5 bases). This CDR3 comprises 14 residues. Trimming took off 5 bases at V and 0 bases at J, with 11 bases between the two ends. The germline V gene has CDR1 MDHEN and CDR2 SYDVKM. CDR3 DNA sequence: TGTGCCAGCAGTCACAGGTGGGCCTCCTACGAGCAGTACTTC. It specifies CASSHRWASYEQYF.

This chain links TRBV5-5 with TRBJ1-2; 10 nucleotides line up with TRBD1. The germline CDR1 and CDR2 sequences are SGHKS and YYEKEE (reference sequence). V shed 4 bases, J shed 4 bases, and the junction held 10 bases outside the gene matches. This CDR3 has 16 amino acids. In DNA form, the CDR3 reads TGTGCCAGCAGCGCCCAGCTCCGACAGGGGGCCTATGGCTACACCTTC. It translates to CASSAQLRQGAYGYTF.

This chain links TRBV19 with TRBJ2-7; D perhaps matches TRBD2 (6 bases). Trimming took 5 bases from V and 2 from J, leaving 13 bases between them. Germline lookup yields CDR1 LNHDA and CDR2 SQIVND (reference sequence). This CDR3 is 14 amino acids long. In nucleotides, the CDR3 is TGTGCCAGTAGTGAAAGCGGGCGAACCTACGAGCAGTACTTC. It codes for CASSESGRTYEQYF.

The rearrangement joins TRBV7-9 to TRBJ2-7; weak D call: TRBD2 (6 bases). V lost 4 bases and J 5 bases, leaving 18 bases between the germline ends. CDR1 is SEHNR, CDR2 FQNEAQ, per germline (reference sequence). CDR3 length: 15 amino acids. The CDR3 region is CASSSPMTRGDEQYF. The DNA for the CDR3 is TGTGCCAGCAGCTCACCAATGACTAGAGGGGACGAGCAGTACTTC. Variable domain in full (rest from reference TRBV7-9 and TRBJ2-7): DTGVSQNPRHKITKRGQNVTFRCDPISEHNRLYWYRQTLGQGPEFLTYFQNEAQLEKSRLLSDRFSAERPKGSFSTLEIQRTEQGDSAMYLCASSSPMTRGDEQYFGPGTRLTVT.

The chain joins TRBV5-4 to TRBJ1-2; 8 nucleotides match TRBD1. CDR1 and CDR2 (germline): SGHNT, YYREEE (reference sequence). The junction had 4 bases not matched to a gene; V was cut back by 6 bases and J by 3 bases. The CDR3 has 13 residues. In DNA, the CDR3 is TGTGCCAGCACCAAGACAGGGGACTATGGCTACACCTTC. Translation: CASTKTGDYGYTF.

This clone was counted only a few times. This sequence joins TRBV30 and TRBJ2-5; D is perhaps TRBD2 (5 bases). V lost 0 bases and J 1 base, leaving 12 bases between the germline ends. The CDR3 spans 15 residues. From germline, CDR1 is GTSNPN and CDR2 SVGIG (reference sequence). In nucleotides, the CDR3 is TGTGCCTGGAGTGTACCCGGGAAGATCCAAGAGACCCAGTACTTC. Amino acid sequence: CAWSVPGKIQETQYF.

This chain uses TRBV7-9 with TRBJ1-1; maybe TRBD1 (5 bases). Germline-derived CDR1 and CDR2 are SEHNR and FQNEAQ (reference sequence). The CDR3 is made up of 13 amino acids. V lost 1 base, J lost 4 bases, and 7 bases lay in between. CDR3 loop: CASSLGGGTEAFF. CDR3 in DNA: TGTGCCAGCAGCTTAGGGGGCGGCACTGAAGCTTTCTTT.

V and J are TRBV6-1 and TRBJ1-2; D remains unclear. The CDR3 loop spans 13 amino acids. V was shortened by 5 bases and J by 0 bases, with 7 bases between the two germline ends. Germline V gives CDR1 MNHNS, CDR2 SASEGT. CDR3: CASSPSANYGYTF. In nucleotides, the CDR3 is TGTGCCAGCAGTCCGTCAGCTAACTATGGCTACACCTTC.

The chain carries TRBV5-8 and TRBJ1-5, with no clear D. Trimming took 1 base from V and 7 from J, leaving 12 bases between them. Germline V gene data show CDR1 as SGHTS and CDR2 as YDEGEE. CDR3 length: 14 amino acids. The CDR3 DNA is TGTGCCAGCAGCTTGCGAGGGAGGAAACAGCCCCAGCATTTT. Its protein product is CASSLRGRKQPQHF.

For the CDR3, the DNA is TGTGCCAGCAGCTTGTGGGGGGCCCAGGATCAGCCCCAGCATTTT. Its translation is CASSLWGAQDQPQHF. The chain is built from TRBV5-6 and TRBJ1-5; maybe TRBD1 (6 bases). From germline, CDR1 is SGHDT and CDR2 YYEEEE. CDR3 length: 15 amino acids. V lost 1 base and J lost 5, with 13 bases in between.

The V call is TRBV5-1, the J call TRBJ2-5; D is unclear. V lost 2 bases to trimming and J lost 3 bases, with 2 bases between them. The length of the CDR3 is 11 residues. The V gene's germline CDR1 is SGHRS and CDR2 YFSETQ. Here the CDR3 DNA reads TGCGCCAGCAGCTTTAAAGAGACCCAGTACTTC. This encodes CASSFKETQYF. Filled out from reference TRBV5-1 and TRBJ2-5, the complete variable domain reads KAGVTQTPRYLIKTRGQQVTLSCSPISGHRSVSWYQQTPGQGLQFLFEYFSETQRNKGNFPGRFSGRQFSNSRSEMNVSTLELGDSALYLCASSFKETQYFGPGTRLLVL.

J is TRBJ2-5 and V is TRBV14, with TRBD2 matching 11 bases. Germline CDR1 is SGHDN and CDR2 is FVKESK. J was trimmed by 6 bases and V by 1 base; bases with no gene match: 7. The CDR3 runs to 16 residues. Written as DNA, the CDR3 is TGTGCCAGCAGCCAAGGGCTAGCGGGAGGTAGGAAGACCCAGTACTTC. Translated, it gives CASSQGLAGGRKTQYF.